Here is one TCR beta chain with its context. This specimen comes from a study of shared clonotypes between healthy human individuals. Clones were read by immunoSEQ multiplex PCR, and TCRdb kept only the in-frame ones, dropping some. The profile shows a few million clones, approximately 95% of them singletons. This CDR3 comprises 16 residues. Germline CDR1 is SGDLS and CDR2 is YYNGEE. Trimming cost V 0 bases and J 3 bases, with 14 bases left between them. The rearrangement links TRBV9 to TRBJ2-3; D assignment may be TRBD1 or TRBD2 (5 bases each). Sequencing was carried out using naive CD4+ T cells from PBMCs. Subset reported: CD45RA+ positively selected. This TCR was recovered from a man between 18 and 29 years old in good health. Some clones in this sample may be carry-over from other donors' samples. This CDR3 reads CASSVGESSGTDTQYF. The CDR3 DNA is TGTGCCAGCAGCGTAGGGGAGTCGTCAGGGACAGATACGCAGTATTTT.